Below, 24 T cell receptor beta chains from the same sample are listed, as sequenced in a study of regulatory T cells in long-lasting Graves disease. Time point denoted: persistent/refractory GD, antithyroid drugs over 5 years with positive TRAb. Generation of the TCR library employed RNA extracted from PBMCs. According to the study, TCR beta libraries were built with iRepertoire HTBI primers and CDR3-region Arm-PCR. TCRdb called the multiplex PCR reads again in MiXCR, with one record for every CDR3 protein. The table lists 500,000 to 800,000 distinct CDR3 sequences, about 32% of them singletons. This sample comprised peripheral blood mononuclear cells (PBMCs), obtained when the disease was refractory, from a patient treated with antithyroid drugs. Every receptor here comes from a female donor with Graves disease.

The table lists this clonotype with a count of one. This CDR3 reads CASSYSRGGLNQPQHF. CDR3 nucleotide sequence: TGTGCCAGCAGTTACTCGCGGGGAGGGCTCAATCAGCCCCAGCATTTT. The gene calls are TRBV6-2 or TRBV6-3 and TRBJ1-5, with unresolved D. CDR1 is MNHEY and CDR2 is SVGEGT in the germline V gene. The CDR3 runs 16 residues. Deletions cut 0 bases from V and 3 bases from J, with 12 bases between.

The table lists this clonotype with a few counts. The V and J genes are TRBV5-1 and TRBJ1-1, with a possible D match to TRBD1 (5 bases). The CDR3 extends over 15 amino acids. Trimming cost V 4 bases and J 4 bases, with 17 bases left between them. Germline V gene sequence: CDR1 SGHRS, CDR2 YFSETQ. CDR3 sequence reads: CASSGKGRESTEAFF. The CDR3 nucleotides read TGCGCCAGCAGCGGAAAGGGGCGGGAGAGCACTGAAGCTTTCTTT. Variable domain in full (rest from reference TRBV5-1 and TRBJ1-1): KAGVTQTPRYLIKTRGQQVTLSCSPISGHRSVSWYQQTPGQGLQFLFEYFSETQRNKGNFPGRFSGRQFSNSRSEMNVSTLELGDSALYLCASSGKGRESTEAFFGQGTRLTVV.

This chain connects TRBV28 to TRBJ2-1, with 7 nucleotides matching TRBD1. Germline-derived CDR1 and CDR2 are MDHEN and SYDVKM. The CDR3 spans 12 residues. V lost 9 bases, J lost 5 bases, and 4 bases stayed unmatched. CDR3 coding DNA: TGTGCCAGGGGACAGACAGACAATGAGCAGTTCTTC. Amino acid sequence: CARGQTDNEQFF.

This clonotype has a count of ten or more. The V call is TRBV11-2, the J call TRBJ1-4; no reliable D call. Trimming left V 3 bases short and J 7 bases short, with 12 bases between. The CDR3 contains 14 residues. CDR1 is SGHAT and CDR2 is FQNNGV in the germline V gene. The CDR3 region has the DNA TGTGCCAGCAGCTTTACCCCCGGTAGTGAAAAACTGTTTTTT. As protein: CASSFTPGSEKLFF.

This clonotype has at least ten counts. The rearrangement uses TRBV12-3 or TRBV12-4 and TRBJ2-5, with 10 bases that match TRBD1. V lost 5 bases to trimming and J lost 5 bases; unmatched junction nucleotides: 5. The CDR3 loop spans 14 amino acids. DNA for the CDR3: TGTGCCAGCAGTCTTGGACAGGGGGGGGAGACCCAGTACTTC. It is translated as CASSLGQGGETQYF.

CDR3 in DNA: TGTGCCAGCAGTTACTCTAATGAAGCTTTCTTT. It codes for CASSYSNEAFF. The chain employs TRBV6-5 and TRBJ1-1, with no clear D. The germline CDR1 and CDR2 sequences are MNHEY and SVGAGI. The CDR3 consists of 11 residues. The V end lost 0 bases, the J end lost 7 bases, and 3 bases lay between the germline ends.

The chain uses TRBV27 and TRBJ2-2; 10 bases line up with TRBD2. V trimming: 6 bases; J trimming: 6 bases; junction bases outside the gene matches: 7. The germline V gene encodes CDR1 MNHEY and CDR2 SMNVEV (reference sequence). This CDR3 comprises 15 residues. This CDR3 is CASRIAGGTPGELFF. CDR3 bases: TGTGCCAGCAGGATAGCGGGAGGCACCCCCGGGGAGCTGTTTTTT.

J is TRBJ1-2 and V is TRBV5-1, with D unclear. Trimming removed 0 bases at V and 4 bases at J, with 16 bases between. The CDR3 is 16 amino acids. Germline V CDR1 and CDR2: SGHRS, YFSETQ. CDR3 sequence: CASSLATVPPGYGYTF. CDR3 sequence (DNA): TGCGCCAGCAGCTTGGCCACAGTCCCTCCCGGCTATGGCTACACCTTC.

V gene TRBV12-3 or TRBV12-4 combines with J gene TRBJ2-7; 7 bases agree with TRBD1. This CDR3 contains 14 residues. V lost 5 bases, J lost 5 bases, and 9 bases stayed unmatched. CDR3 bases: TGTGCCAGCAGTGTCAAAGGGGGCAACAACGAGCAGTACTTC. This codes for CASSVKGGNNEQYF.

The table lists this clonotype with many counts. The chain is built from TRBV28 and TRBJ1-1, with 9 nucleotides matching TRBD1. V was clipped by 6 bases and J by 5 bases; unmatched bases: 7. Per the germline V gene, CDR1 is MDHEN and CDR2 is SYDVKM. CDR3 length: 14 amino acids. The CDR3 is CASSMTGGITEAFF. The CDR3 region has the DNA TGTGCCAGCAGCATGACAGGGGGAATTACTGAAGCTTTCTTT.

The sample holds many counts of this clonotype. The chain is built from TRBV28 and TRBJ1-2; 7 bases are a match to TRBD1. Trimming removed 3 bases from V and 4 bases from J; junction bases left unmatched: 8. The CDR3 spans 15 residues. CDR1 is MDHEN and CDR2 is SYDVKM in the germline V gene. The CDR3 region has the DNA TGTGCCAGCAGTTTGGACGGGACAGCTATCTATGGCTACACCTTC. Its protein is CASSLDGTAIYGYTF.

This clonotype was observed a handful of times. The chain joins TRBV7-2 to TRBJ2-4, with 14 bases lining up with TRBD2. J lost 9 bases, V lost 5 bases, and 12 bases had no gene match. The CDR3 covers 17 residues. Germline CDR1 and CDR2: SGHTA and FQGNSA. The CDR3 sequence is CASSTPGTSGRAAIQYF. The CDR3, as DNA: TGTGCCAGCAGCACCCCCGGGACTAGCGGGAGAGCGGCCATTCAGTACTTC.

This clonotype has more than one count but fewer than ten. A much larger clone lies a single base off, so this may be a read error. The CDR3 region is CASGTGQANCEQYF. The CDR3 nucleotides are TGTGCTAGTGGTACGGGACAGGCAAACTGCGAGCAGTACTTC. The chain links TRBV12-5 to TRBJ2-7; 8 nucleotides agree with TRBD1. Germline V gene sequence: CDR1 LGHNT, CDR2 FRNRAP. The V and J ends lost 5 bases and 6 bases, in that order; junction bases with no gene match: 9. The CDR3 totals 14 residues.

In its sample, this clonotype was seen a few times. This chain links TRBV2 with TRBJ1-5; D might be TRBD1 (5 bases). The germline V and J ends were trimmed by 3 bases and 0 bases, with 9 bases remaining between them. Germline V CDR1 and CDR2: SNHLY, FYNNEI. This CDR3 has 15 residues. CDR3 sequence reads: CASSEDTYSNQPQHF. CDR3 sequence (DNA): TGTGCCAGCAGTGAGGACACCTATAGCAATCAGCCCCAGCATTTT.

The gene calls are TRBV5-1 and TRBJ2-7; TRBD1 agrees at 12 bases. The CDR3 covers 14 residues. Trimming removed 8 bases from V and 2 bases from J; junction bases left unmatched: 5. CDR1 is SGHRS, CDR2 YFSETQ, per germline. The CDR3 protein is CASQGTGGPYEQYF. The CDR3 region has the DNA TGCGCCAGTCAAGGGACAGGGGGCCCCTACGAGCAGTACTTC.

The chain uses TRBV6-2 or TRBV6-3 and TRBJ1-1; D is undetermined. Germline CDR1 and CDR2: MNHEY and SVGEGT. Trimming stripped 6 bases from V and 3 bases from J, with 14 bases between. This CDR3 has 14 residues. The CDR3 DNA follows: TGTGCCAGCAGATCGGCCCGGATTTACACTGAAGCTTTCTTT. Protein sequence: CASRSARIYTEAFF.

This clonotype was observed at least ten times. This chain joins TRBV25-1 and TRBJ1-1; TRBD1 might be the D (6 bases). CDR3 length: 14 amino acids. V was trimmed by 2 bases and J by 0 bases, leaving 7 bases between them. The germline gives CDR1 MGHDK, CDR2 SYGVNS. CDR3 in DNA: TGTGCCAGCAGTGAAACAGGGCTGAACACTGAAGCTTTCTTT. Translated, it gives CASSETGLNTEAFF.

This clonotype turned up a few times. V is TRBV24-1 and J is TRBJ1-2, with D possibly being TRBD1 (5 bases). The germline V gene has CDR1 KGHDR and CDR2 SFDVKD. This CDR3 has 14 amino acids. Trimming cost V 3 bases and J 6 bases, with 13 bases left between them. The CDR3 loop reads CATSDAGTEHGYTF. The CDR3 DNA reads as TGTGCCACCAGTGATGCCGGGACGGAGCATGGCTACACCTTC.

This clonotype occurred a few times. The CDR3 protein is CASSHTTGTSFF. CDR3 nucleotide sequence: TGTGCCAGCAGCCATACGACAGGGACCAGTTTCTTT. V and J are TRBV5-6 and TRBJ1-1; 7 bases map to TRBD1. Germline V gene sequence: CDR1 SGHDT, CDR2 YYEEEE. CDR3 size: 12 residues. Trimming cost V 4 bases and J 13 bases; bases outside gene matches: 10.

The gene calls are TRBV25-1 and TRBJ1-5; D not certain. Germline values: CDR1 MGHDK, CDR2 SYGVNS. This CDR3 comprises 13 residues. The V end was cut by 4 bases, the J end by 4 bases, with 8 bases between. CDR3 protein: CASSGMWNQPQHF. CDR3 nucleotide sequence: TGTGCCAGCAGTGGGATGTGGAATCAGCCCCAGCATTTT.

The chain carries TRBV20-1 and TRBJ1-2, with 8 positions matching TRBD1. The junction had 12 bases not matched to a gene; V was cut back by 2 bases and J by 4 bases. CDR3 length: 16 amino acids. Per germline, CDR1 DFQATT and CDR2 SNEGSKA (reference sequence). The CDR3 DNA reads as TGCAGTGCTAGAACTTGGGGACAGGAGAAAGTCTATGGCTACACCTTC. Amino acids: CSARTWGQEKVYGYTF.

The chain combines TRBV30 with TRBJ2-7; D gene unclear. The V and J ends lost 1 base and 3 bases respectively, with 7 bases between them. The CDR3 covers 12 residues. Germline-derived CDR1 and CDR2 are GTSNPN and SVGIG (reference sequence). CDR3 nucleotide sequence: TGTGCCTGGAGTGGCCAGCGCTACGAGCAGTACTTC. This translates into CAWSGQRYEQYF.

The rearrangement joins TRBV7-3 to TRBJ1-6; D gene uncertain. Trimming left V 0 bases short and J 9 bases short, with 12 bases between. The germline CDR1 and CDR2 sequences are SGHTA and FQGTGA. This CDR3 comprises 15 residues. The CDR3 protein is CASSLTGQSGSPLHF. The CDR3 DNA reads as TGTGCCAGCAGCTTAACAGGCCAGTCAGGTTCACCCCTCCACTTT. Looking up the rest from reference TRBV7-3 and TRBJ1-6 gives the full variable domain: GAGVSQTPSNKVTEKGKYVELRCDPISGHTALYWYRQSLGQGPEFLIYFQGTGAADDSGLPNDRFFAVRPEGSVSTLKIQRTERGDSAVYLCASSLTGQSGSPLHFGNGTRLTVT.

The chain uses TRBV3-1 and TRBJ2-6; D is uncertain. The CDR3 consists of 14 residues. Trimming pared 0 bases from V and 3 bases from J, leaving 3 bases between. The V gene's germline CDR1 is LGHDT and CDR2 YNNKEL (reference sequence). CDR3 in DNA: TGTGCCAGCAGCCAAGAGGTTGGGGCCAACGTCCTGACTTTC. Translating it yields CASSQEVGANVLTF.